This T cell receptor beta chain stems from a study of blood T cell repertoires in COVID-19 (dated by TCRdb to 2018 to 2021). With respect to the entire study: Collaborator samples came from the United States, Italy and Spain and covered acute and convalescent phases of COVID-19. The prospective study material was composed of cDNA or gDNA derived from T cells, B-cell-depleted T cells, or PBMCs. Subjects who had been exposed to COVID-19, were actively infected with it, or had recovered from it provided the deeply sampled blood TCRbeta repertoires that made up the dataset. HLA class I and class II types, where available, came from metadata supplied by the sample provider rather than from assay-based typing. The samples were drawn from the first 160 participants of the ongoing ImmuneRACE study and from some 1,300 subjects provided by 6 global collaborators. A de-identified subject ID, COVID-19 status, age in years and sex were almost always included in the sample metadata. The repertoires were made available in a free public database intended to serve as a resource for research on the immune response to SARS-CoV-2.

The immunoSEQ Assay, a bias-controlled multiplex PCR, was used to amplify TCRbeta CDR3 regions from genomic DNA. In the paper's pipeline: Nucleated cell counts per sample were estimated from amplification of reference gene primers within the assay. To quantify the absolute abundance of each unique TCRbeta CDR3 rearrangement, sequence reads were collapsed and filtered. For each sample, productive Simpson clonality was calculated as the square root of Simpson's diversity index across productive rearrangements. This immuneACCESS table, as held by TCRdb, lists in-frame sequences with V and J called but not all clones. Of the missing ones, under half trace to an unresolved V gene in checked studies; the others have no known cause. V and J calls and clone size are copied from that table; D and trimming were computed from the DNA. This sample lists 55,000 to 70,000 clones; around 90% were detected once. The ten largest clones represent 22% of the sample.

Results and caveats for the whole study, not just this receptor: The amount of clinical and demographic metadata varied by source and participant and was provided uncurated.

One collaborating source in Seattle enrolled patients during active infection and followed them longitudinally through the course of disease. Collaborating institutions collected whole blood in K2EDTA tubes following their own protocols. For TCRbeta analysis, collaborators shipped samples as frozen whole blood, isolated PBMCs, or DNA extracted from either of those sample types. Details on this clone: No antigen is known for it. Base qualities were left out, and no much larger clone turns up one base away.

Sequences were obtained from peripheral blood. The sequence derives from an elderly woman with COVID-19, enrolled during active disease.

The sequenced DNA: TGTGCCAGCAGTGAGTTTGGGGCCAGGCTGAGTCAGCCCCAGCATTTT. It codes for CASSEFGARLSQPQHF. The chain is assembled from TRBV2 and TRBJ1-5; a tentative D call is TRBD1 (5 bases match). Inclusive of the bounding cysteine and phenylalanine, the CDR3 is 16 residues long. The read is trimmed to its CDR3 DNA, 48 bases read in frame from base 1. CDR1 and CDR2 were assigned from the germline V gene as SNHLY and FYNNEI. Trimming costs V 3 bases and J 6 bases, and their ends lie 18 bases apart. This CDR3, with the reference TRBV2 and TRBJ1-5 proteins standing in past its ends, gives the full variable domain EPEVTQTPSHQVTQMGQEVILRCVPISNHLYFYWYRQILGQKVEFLVSFYNNEISEKSEIFDDQFSVERPDGSNFTLKIRSTKLEDSAMYFCASSEFGARLSQPQHFGDGTRLSIL.